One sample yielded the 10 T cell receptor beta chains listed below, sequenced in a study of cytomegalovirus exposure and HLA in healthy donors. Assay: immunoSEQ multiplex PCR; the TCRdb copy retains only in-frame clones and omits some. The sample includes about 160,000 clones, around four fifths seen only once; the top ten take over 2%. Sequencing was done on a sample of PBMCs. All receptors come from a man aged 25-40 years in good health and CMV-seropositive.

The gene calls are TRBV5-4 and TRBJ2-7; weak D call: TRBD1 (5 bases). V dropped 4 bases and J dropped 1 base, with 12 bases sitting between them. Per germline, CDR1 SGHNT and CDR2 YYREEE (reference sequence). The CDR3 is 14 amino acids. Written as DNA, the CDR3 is TGTGCCAGCAGCCCTGCCCCAGGGTCCTACGAGCAGTACTTC. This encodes CASSPAPGSYEQYF.

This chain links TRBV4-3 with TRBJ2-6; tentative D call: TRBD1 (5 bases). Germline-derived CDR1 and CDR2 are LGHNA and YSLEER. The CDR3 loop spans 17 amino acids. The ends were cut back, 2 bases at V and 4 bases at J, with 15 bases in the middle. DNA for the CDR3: TGCGCCAGCAGCCAAAAGGGGTCTGGCTCCGGGGCCAACGTCCTGACTTTC. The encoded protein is CASSQKGSGSGANVLTF.

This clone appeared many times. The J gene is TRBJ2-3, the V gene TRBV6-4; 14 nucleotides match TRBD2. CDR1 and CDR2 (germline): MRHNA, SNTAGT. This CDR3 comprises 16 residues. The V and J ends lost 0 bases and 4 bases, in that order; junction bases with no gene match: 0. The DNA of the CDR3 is TGTGCCAGCAGTGACTCGACTAGCGGGGGGGCAGATACGCAGTATTTT. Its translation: CASSDSTSGGADTQYF.

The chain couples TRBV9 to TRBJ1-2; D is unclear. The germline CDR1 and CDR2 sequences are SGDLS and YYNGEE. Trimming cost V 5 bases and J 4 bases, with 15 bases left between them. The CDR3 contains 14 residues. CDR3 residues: CASRSSVAPYGYTF. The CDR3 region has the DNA TGTGCCAGCAGATCTTCCGTGGCCCCCTATGGCTACACCTTC. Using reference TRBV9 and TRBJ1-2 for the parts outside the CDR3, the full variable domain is DSGVTQTPKHLITATGQRVTLRCSPRSGDLSVYWYQQSLDQGLQFLIQYYNGEERAKGNILERFSAQQFPDLHSELNLSSLELGDSALYFCASRSSVAPYGYTFGSGTRLTVV.

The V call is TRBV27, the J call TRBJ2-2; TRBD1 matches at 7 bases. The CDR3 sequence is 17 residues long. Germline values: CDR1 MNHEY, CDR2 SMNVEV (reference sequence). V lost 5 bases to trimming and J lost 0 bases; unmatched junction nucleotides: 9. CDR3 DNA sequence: TGTGCCAGCAGTAGGTCCCGGACAGGTCCGAACACCGGGGAGCTGTTTTTT. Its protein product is CASSRSRTGPNTGELFF.

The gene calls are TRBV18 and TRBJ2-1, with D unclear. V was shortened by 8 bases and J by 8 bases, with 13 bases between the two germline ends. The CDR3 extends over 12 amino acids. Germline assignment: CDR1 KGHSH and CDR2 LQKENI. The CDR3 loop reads CASRLQQDEQFF. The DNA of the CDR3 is TGTGCCAGCCGTTTGCAGCAGGATGAGCAGTTCTTC.

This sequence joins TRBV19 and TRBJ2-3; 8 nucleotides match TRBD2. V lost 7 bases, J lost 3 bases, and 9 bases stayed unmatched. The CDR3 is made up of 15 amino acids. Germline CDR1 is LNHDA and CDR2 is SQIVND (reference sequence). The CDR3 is CASNSGGFGTDTQYF. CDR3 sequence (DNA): TGTGCCAGTAATTCGGGGGGGTTTGGGACAGATACGCAGTATTTT.

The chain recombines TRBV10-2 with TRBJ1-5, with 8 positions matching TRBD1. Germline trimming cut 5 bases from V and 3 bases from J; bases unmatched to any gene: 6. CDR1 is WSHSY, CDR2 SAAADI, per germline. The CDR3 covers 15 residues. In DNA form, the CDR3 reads TGCGCCAGCAGTCCCGACAGGGGCTACAATCAGCCCCAGCATTTT. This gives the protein CASSPDRGYNQPQHF.

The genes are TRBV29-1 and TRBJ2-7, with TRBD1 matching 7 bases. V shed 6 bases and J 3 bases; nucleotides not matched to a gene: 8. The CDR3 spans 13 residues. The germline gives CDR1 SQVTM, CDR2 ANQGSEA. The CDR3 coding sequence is TGCAGCGTAGGGACAGATCGTAACTACGAGCAGTACTTC. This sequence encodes CSVGTDRNYEQYF.

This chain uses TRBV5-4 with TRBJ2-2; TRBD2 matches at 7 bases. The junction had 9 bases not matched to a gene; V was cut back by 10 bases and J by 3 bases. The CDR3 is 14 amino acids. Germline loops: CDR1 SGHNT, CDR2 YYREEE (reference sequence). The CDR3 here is CALPGGYDTGELFF. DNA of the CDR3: TGTGCCCTCCCCGGGGGGTACGACACCGGGGAGCTGTTTTTT.